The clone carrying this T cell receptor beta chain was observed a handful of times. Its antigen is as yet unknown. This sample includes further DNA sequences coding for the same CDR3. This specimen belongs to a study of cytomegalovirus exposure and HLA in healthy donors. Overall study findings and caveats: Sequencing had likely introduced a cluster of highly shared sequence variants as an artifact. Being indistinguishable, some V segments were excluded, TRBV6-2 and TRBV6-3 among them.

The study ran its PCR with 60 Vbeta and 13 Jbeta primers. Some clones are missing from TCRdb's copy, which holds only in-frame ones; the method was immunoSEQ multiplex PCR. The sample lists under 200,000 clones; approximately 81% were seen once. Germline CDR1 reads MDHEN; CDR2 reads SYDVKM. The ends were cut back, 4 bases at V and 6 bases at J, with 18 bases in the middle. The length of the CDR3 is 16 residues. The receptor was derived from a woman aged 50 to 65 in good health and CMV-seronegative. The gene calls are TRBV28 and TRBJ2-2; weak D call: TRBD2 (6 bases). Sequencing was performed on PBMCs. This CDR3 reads CASSSPGREWSGELFF. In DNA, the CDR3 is TGTGCCAGCAGTTCCCCAGGGCGGGAATGGTCCGGGGAGCTGTTTTTT.